This T cell receptor beta chain is from a study of shared clonotypes between healthy human individuals. About the study: Donor ages ranged 18 to 49 years: two women, a few men.

Unsorted PBMC replicate PCRs used about 310 ng DNA, approximately 30,000 T cell genomes. The repertoire was sequenced with immunoSEQ multiplex PCR; TCRdb's copy has only in-frame clones and lacks some. The sample contains approximately 500,000 clones, 70% to 85% of which appear only once. The germline gives CDR1 SGHVS, CDR2 FNYEAQ. The CDR3 runs to 21 residues. Trimming took 4 bases from V and 8 from J; bases not matched to a gene: 20. Recent vaccinations or acute infections were absent in the healthy HIV-negative adult donors. Roughly 90 million PBMCs served as the genomic DNA source for unsorted samples.

This chain uses TRBV7-6 with TRBJ2-1, with TRBD2 matching over 16 bases. This clonotype was obtained from a woman aged 40 to 49 in good health. Some clones in this sample may be carry-over from other donors' samples. The sequenced sample was PBMCs. In DNA form, the CDR3 reads TGTGCCAGCAGCTCTTCACCGCCGGGACTAGCGGGAGGGCCGGTCGGGGATGAGCAGTTCTTC. Protein product: CASSSSPPGLAGGPVGDEQFF.